This section outlines one T cell receptor beta chain sequence together with its context. This entry comes from a study of blood T cell repertoires in COVID-19. Study-level information: The analysed material was cDNA or gDNA that came from T cells, B-cell-depleted T cells, or PBMCs.

Study processing details: Counts of nucleated cells, estimated from reference gene primer amplification, were obtained. TCRdb keeps only in-frame clones here, not all; method: immunoSEQ multiplex PCR. V and J calls and clone size follow that table, whereas D and trimming were derived from the DNA. The sample lists roughly 140,000 clones; approximately 80% were seen once. The CDR3 has 17 amino acids. CDR1 MDHEN and CDR2 SYDVKM come from the germline V gene. V was clipped by 6 bases and J by 1 base, with 19 bases between them. The sample was peripheral blood. This chain links TRBV28 with TRBJ1-5; tentative D call: TRBD1 (5 bases). This TCR derives from a human donor in a cohort sampled during active COVID-19. CDR3 nucleotides: TGTGCCAGCAGCTCCAGGAGGGGCGCGGCGAGCAATCAGCCCCAGCATTTT. It translates to CASSSRRGAASNQPQHF.